These T cell receptor beta chains were read from a single sample in a study of T cell therapy after organ transplantation. These receptors are not linked to any known antigen. Only in-frame clones appear in the TCRdb table, and some are missing; sequencing was by immunoSEQ multiplex PCR. The sample gives about 2,300 clones, 70% of which show up once; about two fifths is in the top ten. Sample: CD8+ T cells from blood, taken before autologous CMV-specific T cell therapy. All receptors derive from a human patient who had received a solid organ transplant and had CMV disease. The CDR3 runs from the conserved cysteine through the conserved F or W. A D gene is named only where the DNA matches it firmly. Expanded clones are given a class, and other clones once, few, many or no size at all.

>TRBJ2-3|TRBV28|.|.
TGTGCCAGCAGCTGGGGCAGGGGAACAGATACGCAGTATTTT
CASSWGRGTDTQYF
>TRBJ2-1|TRBV4-3|TRBD1|.
TGCGCCAGCCGTACGGGGACAGGGGATCACAATGAGCAGTTCTTC
CASRTGTGDHNEQFF
>TRBJ2-7|TRBV27|.|few
TGTGCCAGCAGTCCAACCTACTCCTACGAGCAGTACTTC
CASSPTYSYEQYF
>TRBJ2-1|TRBV18|TRBD2|.
TGTGCCAGCTCACCGGTCCAGCGGGAGGGCTTATTCTACAATGAGCAGTTCTTC
CASSPVQREGLFYNEQFF
>TRBJ2-1|TRBV28|.|.
TGTGCCAGCAGCCTGCGGGACAGTGCCTACAATGAGCAGTTCTTC
CASSLRDSAYNEQFF
>TRBJ1-1|TRBV7-6|.|.
TGTGCCAGCAGCTTAGAGACAGGCGGGAACACTGAAGCTTTCTTT
CASSLETGGNTEAFF
>TRBJ2-7|TRBV4-1|TRBD1|.
TGCGCCAGCAGCCAAGAAAGCCTATCGGACAGGGGGCAAGAGCAGTACTTC
CASSQESLSDRGQEQYF
>TRBJ2-7|TRBV5-6|TRBD2|large
TGTGCCAGCAGCTTTGGTACTAGCGGTGGAAATGAGCAGTACTTC
CASSFGTSGGNEQYF
>TRBJ2-7|TRBV6-6|.|.
TGTGCCAGCAGTTGGGCAATAGAAGAGCAGTACTTC
CASSWAIEEQYF
>TRBJ2-3|TRBV5-1|.|.
TGCGCCAGCAGCTTCGCAACGGATACGCAGTATTTT
CASSFATDTQYF
>TRBJ1-4|TRBV7-6|.|.
TGTGCCAGCAGCTTAGAATCCGGGGAGGACGAAAAACTGTTTTTT
CASSLESGEDEKLFF
>TRBJ2-5|TRBV6-1|TRBD2|once
TGTGCCAGCAGTGAAAGACTAGCGGGAGAGACCCAGTACTTC
CASSERLAGETQYF
>TRBJ1-5|TRBV19|.|few
TGTGCCAGCAGTATAGGGTTGAGGGGCAATCAGCCCCAGCATTTT
CASSIGLRGNQPQHF
>TRBJ1-3|TRBV23-1|TRBD1|.
TGCGCCAGCATGAGAGGGACAGGTCACTCTGGAAACACCATATATTTT
CASMRGTGHSGNTIYF
>TRBJ2-7|TRBV14|TRBD2|.
TGTGCCAGCAGCCAAGACCAGCGGGAGGGCTACGAGCAGTACTTC
CASSQDQREGYEQYF
>TRBJ2-7|TRBV7-2|TRBD1|.
TGTGCCAGCAGCGGAAAGGGACAGGGAGTAACCTACGAGCAGTACTTC
CASSGKGQGVTYEQYF
>TRBJ2-7|TRBV7-2|TRBD1|.
TGTGCCAGCAGCTTATTATTACAGGGGAACGAGCAGTACTTC
CASSLLLQGNEQYF
>TRBJ2-2|TRBV6-4|TRBD1|.
TGTGCCAGCAGTGACGGACAGGGCAACACCGGGGAGCTGTTTTTT
CASSDGQGNTGELFF
>TRBJ1-1|TRBV27|TRBD1|once
TGTGCCAGCAGTTTACAGGGGGCGGCCACTGAAGCTTTCTTT
CASSLQGAATEAFF
>TRBJ2-2|TRBV28|TRBD1|.
TGTGCCAGCAGATCCGGGGACAGGGAAACCGGGGAGCTGTTTTTT
CASRSGDRETGELFF
>TRBJ2-3|TRBV6-6|TRBD2|.
TGTGCCAGCAGTGCTAGCGGGAGGCCGCATACGCAGTATTTT
CASSASGRPHTQYF
>TRBJ2-5|TRBV27|.|.
TGTGCCAGCAGTTCCCGGACAGAAGAGACCCAGTACTTC
CASSSRTEETQYF
>TRBJ1-1|TRBV27|.|.
TGTGCCAGCAGGCAGGGTGGAACTGAAGCTTTCTTT
CASRQGGTEAFF
>TRBJ2-7|TRBV27|.|.
TGTGCCAGCAGTGTCCGTAGCGGTGGGACCTACGAGCAGTACTTC
CASSVRSGGTYEQYF
>TRBJ2-7|TRBV29-1|TRBD2|.
TGCAGCGTTGATGCCGGGACTAGCGACTACGAGCAGTACTTC
CSVDAGTSDYEQYF
>TRBJ1-2|TRBV4-3|TRBD1|.
TGCGCCAGCAGCCAAGGGAGGGGGCTCTTTGGCTACACCTTC
CASSQGRGLFGYTF
>TRBJ1-4|TRBV4-3|.|once
TGCGCCAGCAGCCAAGAACGCGCAACTAATGAAAAACTGTTTTTT
CASSQERATNEKLFF
>TRBJ1-3|TRBV13|.|.
TGTGCCAGCAGGGGGGACTCTGGAAACACCATATATTTT
CASRGDSGNTIYF
>TRBJ2-7|TRBV19|.|.
TGTGCCAGTAGCGGACTACAATACGAGCAGTACTTC
CASSGLQYEQYF
>TRBJ2-7|TRBV10-3|TRBD2|.
TGTGCCATCAGTGAGTCGTCTAGCGGGAGCCACGAGCAGTACTTC
CAISESSSGSHEQYF
>TRBJ1-1|TRBV27|.|.
TGTGCCAGCAGTTACGGGGCAGGGGCTGAAGCTTTCTTT
CASSYGAGAEAFF
>TRBJ2-2|TRBV7-9|TRBD1|.
TGTGCCAGCAGCCCCGGGACAGGGACCGGGGAGCTGTTTTTT
CASSPGTGTGELFF
>TRBJ2-7|TRBV7-2|TRBD2|.
TGTGCCAGCAGCTATGGACTAGCGGGATCCTCCTACGAGCAGTACTTC
CASSYGLAGSSYEQYF
>TRBJ1-1|TRBV9|TRBD1|few
TGTGCCAGCAGCGTAGATGCAGGGGGGAACACTGAAGCTTTCTTT
CASSVDAGGNTEAFF
>TRBJ2-5|TRBV27|.|.
TGTGCCAGCAGTCACTCCCAAGAGACCCAGTACTTC
CASSHSQETQYF
>TRBJ2-3|TRBV19|TRBD1|.
TGTGCCAGTAGTGGGAGGACAGGGGGCGTCCCAGATACGCAGTATTTT
CASSGRTGGVPDTQYF